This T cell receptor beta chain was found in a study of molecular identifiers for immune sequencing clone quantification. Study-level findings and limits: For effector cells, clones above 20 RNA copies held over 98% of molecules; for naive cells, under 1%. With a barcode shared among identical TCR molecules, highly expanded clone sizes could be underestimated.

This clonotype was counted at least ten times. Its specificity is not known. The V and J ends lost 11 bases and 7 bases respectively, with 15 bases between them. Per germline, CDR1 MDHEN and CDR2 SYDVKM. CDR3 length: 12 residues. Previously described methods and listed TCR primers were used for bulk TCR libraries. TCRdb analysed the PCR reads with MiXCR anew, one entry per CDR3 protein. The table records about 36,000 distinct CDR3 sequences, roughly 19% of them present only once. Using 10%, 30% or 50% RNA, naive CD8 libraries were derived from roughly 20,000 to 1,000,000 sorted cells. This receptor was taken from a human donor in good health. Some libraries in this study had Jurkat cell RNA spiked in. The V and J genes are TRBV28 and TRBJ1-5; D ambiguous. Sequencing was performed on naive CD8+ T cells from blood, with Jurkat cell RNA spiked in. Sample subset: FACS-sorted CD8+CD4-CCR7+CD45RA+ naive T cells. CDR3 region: CAGFSGGQPQHF. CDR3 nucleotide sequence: TGTGCCGGGTTCTCGGGAGGACAGCCCCAGCATTTT.